The 22 T cell receptor beta chains below all came from one sample that was sequenced in a study of T cell changes during pregnancy in multiple sclerosis. The table came from immunoSEQ multiplex PCR; TCRdb's copy has only in-frame clones and leaves some out. The data show 65,000 to 85,000 clones, more than 80% seen once. This material consisted of CD4+ T cells from peripheral blood mononuclear cells, taken before pregnancy. The receptors were gathered from a female donor with multiple sclerosis, enrolled in a pregnancy study.

This clone has a single count. V is TRBV5-6 and J is TRBJ1-5, with 9 bases that match TRBD1. The CDR3 contains 15 residues. With 0 bases clipped from V and 5 bases from J, the junction kept 3 bases outside the gene matches. Germline V lookup: CDR1 SGHDT, CDR2 YYEEEE. CDR3 DNA: TGTGCCAGCAGCTTGGGGGACAGGGTCGATCAGCCCCAGCATTTT. The encoded protein is CASSLGDRVDQPQHF.

The rearrangement uses TRBV5-8 and TRBJ2-1; 8 bases are a match to TRBD2. Germline CDR1 reads SGHTS; CDR2 reads YDEGEE. The V segment lost 9 bases and the J segment 2 bases; nucleotides outside the gene matches: 13. The CDR3 length is 16 residues. The CDR3 DNA sequence: TGTGCCAACTCCCGGAGTAGCGGGGACCCCTACAATGAGCAGTTCTTC. Protein: CANSRSSGDPYNEQFF.

This clone occurred once. The chain is built from TRBV27 and TRBJ2-1; 7 bases fit TRBD1. Germline CDR1 and CDR2: MNHEY and SMNVEV (reference sequence). The V segment lost 7 bases and the J segment 4 bases; nucleotides outside the gene matches: 10. The CDR3 is 15 amino acids. In DNA, the CDR3 is TGTGCCAGCACTAAGGGACAGAGAGGTTACAATGAGCAGTTCTTC. Its translation is CASTKGQRGYNEQFF.

J is TRBJ1-4 and V is TRBV15, with a weak D call TRBD1 (5 bases). Germline V gene lookup returns CDR1 LNHNV and CDR2 YYDKDF (reference sequence). This CDR3 has 15 residues. V was pared by 1 base and J by 6 bases, with 12 bases between. CDR3 nucleotide sequence: TGTGCCACCAGCAGAGCGGGGGTGCAGTATGAAAAACTGTTTTTT. Translation gives CATSRAGVQYEKLFF.

This chain joins TRBV7-9 and TRBJ1-2; maybe TRBD1 (5 bases). Trimming stripped 5 bases from V and 8 bases from J, with 12 bases between. From germline, CDR1 is SEHNR and CDR2 FQNEAQ (reference sequence). This CDR3 has 12 residues. The CDR3 spells CASSLRQLGYTF. The DNA of the CDR3 is TGTGCCAGCAGCCTTAGACAGCTAGGCTACACCTTC. Looking up the rest from reference TRBV7-9 and TRBJ1-2 gives the full variable domain: DTGVSQNPRHKITKRGQNVTFRCDPISEHNRLYWYRQTLGQGPEFLTYFQNEAQLEKSRLLSDRFSAERPKGSFSTLEIQRTEQGDSAMYLCASSLRQLGYTFGSGTRLTVV.

The chain employs TRBV28 and TRBJ2-5; TRBD2 matches at 7 bases. Trimming at V came to 4 bases and at J to 4 bases, leaving 6 bases not matched to a gene. The CDR3 covers 14 residues. Per the germline V gene, CDR1 is MDHEN and CDR2 is SYDVKM. The DNA for the CDR3 is TGTGCCAGCAGTTCGTCGGGGAGGGCAGAGACCCAGTACTTC. Protein: CASSSSGRAETQYF.

The rearrangement uses TRBV14 and TRBJ1-2; 12 bases align to TRBD1. The V gene end was trimmed by 0 bases and the J gene end by 10 bases; junction bases not matched to a gene: 3. The germline V gene encodes CDR1 SGHDN and CDR2 FVKESK. This CDR3 is built from 14 residues. CDR3 region: CASSQEGQGAFYTF. The DNA of the CDR3 is TGTGCCAGCAGCCAAGAGGGACAGGGGGCATTCTACACCTTC.

This rearrangement joins TRBV29-1 to TRBJ2-7; D is perhaps TRBD1 (6 bases). Germline loops: CDR1 SQVTM, CDR2 ANQGSEA. Deletions cut 2 bases from V and 5 bases from J, with 7 bases between. CDR3 length equals 11 residues. The CDR3, as DNA: TGCAGCGTTGAAACAGGGCACGAGCAGTACTTC. Residues: CSVETGHEQYF.

This rearrangement joins TRBV28 to TRBJ2-1, with 11 bases identical to TRBD2. In germline, CDR1 is MDHEN, CDR2 SYDVKM. This CDR3 comprises 15 residues. J lost 9 bases, V lost 6 bases, and 10 bases had no gene match. Here the CDR3 DNA reads TGTGCCAGCAGAAAATTAACTAGCGGGAGTAGTGAGCAGTTCTTC. The encoded protein is CASRKLTSGSSEQFF.

This clone was counted between two and nine times. This chain uses TRBV27 with TRBJ1-5; 8 nucleotides agree with TRBD1. Germline-derived CDR1 and CDR2 are MNHEY and SMNVEV (reference sequence). This CDR3 region has 15 residues. J gave up 5 bases and V 4 bases, and 7 bases lay outside the gene matches. The CDR3 here is CASSSWGTGDQPQHF. The CDR3 region has the DNA TGTGCCAGCAGTTCGTGGGGGACAGGCGATCAGCCCCAGCATTTT.

The chain couples TRBV11-3 to TRBJ2-3, with 11 bases that match TRBD2. The V gene's germline CDR1 is SGHNT and CDR2 YENEEA. The CDR3 spans 17 residues. With 1 base clipped from V and 6 bases from J, the junction kept 9 bases outside the gene matches. CDR3 nucleotide sequence: TGTGCCAGCAGCTTAGGACTAGCGGGACCAGATGGGGATACGCAGTATTTT. Protein: CASSLGLAGPDGDTQYF.

The V and J genes are TRBV28 and TRBJ1-1; possible D gene TRBD1, 6 bases. The CDR3 totals 15 residues. Per the germline V gene, CDR1 is MDHEN and CDR2 is SYDVKM. V gave up 5 bases and J gave up 3 bases, with 16 bases separating them. In nucleotides, the CDR3 is TGTGCCAGCAGTCCCTCGACAGGATGGGACACTGAAGCTTTCTTT. This codes for CASSPSTGWDTEAFF. Supplemented by reference TRBV28 and TRBJ1-1, the full variable domain reads DVKVTQSSRYLVKRTGEKVFLECVQDMDHENMFWYRQDPGLGLRLIYFSYDVKMKEKGDIPEGYSVSREKKERFSLILESASTNQTSMYLCASSPSTGWDTEAFFGQGTRLTVV.

About this clone itself: Mismatch with germline at one junction end may stem from a read error. This chain joins TRBV18 and TRBJ2-7; 9 bases match TRBD1. This CDR3 is 12 amino acids long. CDR1 is KGHSH and CDR2 is LQKENI in the germline V gene. This CDR3 is CASSSRQGTGQF. The DNA for the CDR3 is TGTGCCAGCTCAAGCCGGCAGGGGACAGGGCAGTTC. Combining the CDR3 with reference TRBV18 and TRBJ2-7 gives the whole variable domain NAGVMQNPRHLVRRRGQEARLRCSPMKGHSHVYWYRQLPEEGLKFMVYLQKENIIDESGMPKERFSAEFPKEGPSILRIQQVVRGDSAAYFCASSSRQGTGQFGPGTRLTVT.

This chain uses TRBV23-1 with TRBJ1-4; tentative D call: TRBD1 (5 bases). TRBV23-1 is designated an ORF whose function remains uncertain. With 0 bases removed from V and 8 bases from J, the gap between germline ends came to 16 bases. The CDR3 has 16 residues. CDR3 DNA: TGCGCCAGCAGTCAATCAGCAGGTAGGGGTCGAGAAAAACTGTTTTTT. Encoded protein: CASSQSAGRGREKLFF.

CDR3 DNA: TGTGCCTGGAGTGTCGGCAGGGTTAACACTGAAGCTTTCTTT. As protein: CAWSVGRVNTEAFF. The V and J genes are TRBV30 and TRBJ1-1; a weak D match, TRBD1 (5 bases). V shed 0 bases and J shed 2 bases, with 10 bases lying between them. The CDR3 is made up of 14 amino acids. The V gene's germline CDR1 is GTSNPN and CDR2 SVGIG (reference sequence). The entire variable domain, with the rest obtained from reference TRBV30 and TRBJ1-1, is as follows: SQTIHQWPATLVQPVGSPLSLECTVEGTSNPNLYWYRQAAGRGLQLLFYSVGIGQISSEVPQNLSASRPQDRQFILSSKKLLLSDSGFYLCAWSVGRVNTEAFFGQGTRLTVV.

The rearrangement links TRBV4-1 to TRBJ2-2; 13 positions agree with TRBD2. This CDR3 has 18 amino acids. Losses at the gene ends were 4 bases for V and 3 bases for J; bases not matched to a gene: 8. Germline V gene sequence: CDR1 MGHRA, CDR2 YSYEKL. The CDR3: CASSLDGLAGVYTGELFF. CDR3 sequence (DNA): TGCGCCAGCAGCCTAGACGGACTAGCGGGAGTCTACACCGGGGAGCTGTTTTTT.

This chain joins TRBV19 and TRBJ2-7; 8 bases align to TRBD1. Germline CDR1 reads LNHDA; CDR2 reads SQIVND (reference sequence). V shed 5 bases, J shed 6 bases, and the junction held 6 bases outside the gene matches. The CDR3 sequence is 13 residues long. CDR3 residues: CASSQTGGLEQYF. The CDR3 nucleotides are TGTGCCAGTAGTCAAACAGGGGGACTCGAGCAGTACTTC.

The V gene is TRBV5-4, the J gene TRBJ2-1; 10 bases agree with TRBD2. In germline, CDR1 is SGHNT, CDR2 YYREEE (reference sequence). This CDR3 has 15 residues. Trimming took 0 bases from V and 5 from J; bases not matched to a gene: 2. CDR3 in amino acids: CASSLELAGHNEQFF. CDR3 in DNA: TGTGCCAGCAGCTTGGAACTAGCGGGGCACAATGAGCAGTTCTTC.

This chain connects TRBV2 to TRBJ1-5; 8 nucleotides align to TRBD1. CDR1 SNHLY and CDR2 FYNNEI come from the germline V gene. CDR3 size: 13 residues. The J segment lost 7 bases and the V segment lost 8 bases, leaving 7 bases of the junction unmatched. As DNA, the CDR3 is TGTGCCAGCCGGGACAGGCCCCACCAGCCCCAGCATTTT. Amino acids: CASRDRPHQPQHF.

The V call is TRBV4-1, the J call TRBJ1-4, with 7 bases identical to TRBD1. The CDR3 totals 18 residues. V shed 5 bases, J shed 5 bases, and the junction held 17 bases outside the gene matches. CDR1 is MGHRA and CDR2 is YSYEKL in the germline V gene. The CDR3 protein is CASSNDRVAASENEKLFF. CDR3 bases: TGCGCCAGCAGCAACGACAGGGTGGCTGCCTCGGAGAATGAAAAACTGTTTTTT.

This chain connects TRBV2 to TRBJ2-7, with a tentative D call TRBD1 (6 bases). Germline V gene sequence: CDR1 SNHLY, CDR2 FYNNEI. The CDR3 consists of 13 residues. V lost 9 bases and J lost 1, with 13 bases in between. The CDR3 loop reads CASLTGSSYEQYF. DNA of the CDR3: TGTGCCAGTCTGACAGGATCTTCCTACGAGCAGTACTTC.

The CDR3 DNA follows: TGCGCCAGCAGTGAGATTGCGCGTGGGGAGCTGTTTTTT. Its protein product is CASSEIARGELFF. The genes are TRBV10-2 and TRBJ2-2; D call uncertain. The CDR3 contains 13 residues. Germline loops: CDR1 WSHSY, CDR2 SAAADI. V lost 2 bases and J lost 8, with 9 bases in between.